This T cell receptor (beta chain) was obtained from a study of Ad26.COV2.S vaccination and SARS-CoV-2 variants. Whole-study context: Trial arm assignment for the donor was COV1001 Ad26.COV2.S.

Treatment described: about 20 received Ad26.COV2.S at low or high dose, single or two shots; roughly five received placebo; per-sample allocation not given. Specimen acquisition occurred on day 63 following the initial vaccine or placebo injection. Ad26.COV2.S expressed prefusion-stabilized spike from the original Wuhan strain. The CDR3 sequence is 15 residues long. Sequenced by immunoSEQ multiplex PCR; TCRdb stores in-frame clones only, minus some. The table records roughly 500,000 clones, 89% of them present only once. As to this clone: What it binds is unknown.

The study's findings and limits: Analyses of TCR breadth and depth may have underestimated total T cell responses. Vaccine recipients posted higher spike-specific TCR breadth than their placebo counterparts.

The sequence was collected from a person between 18 and 65 years old who received the Ad26.COV2.S COVID-19 vaccine or a placebo. The V call is TRBV21-1, the J call TRBJ2-1; TRBD2, the table's D call, was not compared with the DNA. TRBV21-1 is a pseudogene segment. The sequences come from peripheral blood, collected in a trial of Ad26.COV2.S vaccine versus placebo. In nucleotides, the CDR3 is TGTGCCAGCAGCAAAAGGCGGAGCTCCTACAATGAGCAGTTCTTC. Protein sequence: CASSKRRSSYNEQFF.